Here is one T cell receptor (beta chain) with its context. These data are taken from a study of blood T cell repertoires in COVID-19. Overall study: The United States, Italy and Spain supplied acute and convalescent COVID-19 samples. Sample material is recorded as cDNA or gDNA derived from T cells, B-cell-depleted T cells, or PBMCs.

Per the original methods: Estimation of nucleated cell counts relied on the amplification of reference gene primers. Profiled with immunoSEQ multiplex PCR; TCRdb holds only in-frame clones, not every one. That table is the source of V, J and clone size, and D and trimming were worked out from the DNA. The sample carries around 200,000 clones, less than 85% recorded once. The ends were cut back, 0 bases at V and 0 bases at J, with 11 bases in the middle. The CDR3 totals 16 residues. Germline CDR1 and CDR2: SGDLS and YYNGEE. This chain joins TRBV9 and TRBJ2-3; D remains ambiguous. The sequencing input was peripheral blood. The source of this sequence is a man between 45 and 60 years old who had recovered from COVID-19. The CDR3 is CASSVARSLSTDTQYF. The CDR3 DNA reads TGTGCCAGCAGCGTAGCGAGGTCTTTAAGCACAGATACGCAGTATTTT.